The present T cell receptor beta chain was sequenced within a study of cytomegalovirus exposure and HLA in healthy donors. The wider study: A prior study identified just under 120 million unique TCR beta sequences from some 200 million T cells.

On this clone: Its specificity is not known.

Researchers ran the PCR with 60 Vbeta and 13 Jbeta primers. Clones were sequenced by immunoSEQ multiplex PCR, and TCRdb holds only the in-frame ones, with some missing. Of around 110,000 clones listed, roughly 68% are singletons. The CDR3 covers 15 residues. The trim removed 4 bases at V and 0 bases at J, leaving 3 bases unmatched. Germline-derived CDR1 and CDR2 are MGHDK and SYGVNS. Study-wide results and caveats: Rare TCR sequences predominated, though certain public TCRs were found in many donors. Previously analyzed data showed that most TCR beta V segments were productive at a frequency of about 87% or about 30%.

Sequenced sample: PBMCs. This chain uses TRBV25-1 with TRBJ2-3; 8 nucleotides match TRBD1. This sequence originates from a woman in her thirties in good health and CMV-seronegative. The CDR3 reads CASSGGQGSTDTQYF. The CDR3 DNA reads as TGTGCCAGCAGTGGAGGACAGGGTAGCACAGATACGCAGTATTTT.